This T cell receptor beta chain came from a study of OX40 agonist ivuxolimab in advanced cancers. With regard to this clone: Its antigen is undetermined.

Trimming removed 3 bases from V and 6 bases from J; junction bases left unmatched: 10. Germline V gene lookup returns CDR1 KGHSH and CDR2 LQKENI. The CDR3 runs 16 residues. Assay: immunoSEQ multiplex PCR; the TCRdb copy retains only in-frame clones and omits some. This table holds some 44,000 clones, approximately 83% found once. General study findings and limits: Within 6 weeks, CD4+ and CD8+ blood T cells expanded clonally at 0.1 to 3.0 mg/kg.

Sequenced here: CD4+ or CD8+ T cells sorted from blood, sampled in a trial of the OX40 agonist ivuxolimab. This TCR came from an adult with an advanced solid tumor such as melanoma, head and neck, liver or kidney cancer. The genes are TRBV18 and TRBJ2-1; 8 bases are shared with TRBD2. The CDR3 DNA reads as TGTGCCAGCTCACCCTCGGCGGGAGGTGTGGTCAATGAGCAGTTCTTC. Translation: CASSPSAGGVVNEQFF. The full variable domain, completed using reference TRBV18 and TRBJ2-1, is NAGVMQNPRHLVRRRGQEARLRCSPMKGHSHVYWYRQLPEEGLKFMVYLQKENIIDESGMPKERFSAEFPKEGPSILRIQQVVRGDSAAYFCASSPSAGGVVNEQFFGPGTRLTVL.